This T cell receptor beta chain was retrieved from a study of cytomegalovirus exposure and HLA in healthy donors. For the study at large: Earlier findings included approximately 120 million unique TCR beta sequences obtained from 170 million or so T cells.

The V and J ends lost 0 bases and 7 bases, in that order; junction bases with no gene match: 6. This CDR3 is built from 16 residues. Per germline, CDR1 SGHDN and CDR2 FVKESK. Primers included in the PCR were 60 Vbeta and 13 Jbeta primers. The protocol was immunoSEQ multiplex PCR, while the TCRdb copy is restricted to in-frame clones and leaves out a portion. The sample records roughly 180,000 clones, less than 85% being singletons. This chain links TRBV14 with TRBJ1-4, with 9 bases that match TRBD1. The sequenced sample consisted of PBMCs. This receptor was obtained from a boy younger than 10 in good health and CMV-seronegative. CDR3 protein: CASSQEHGTGIEKLFF. The CDR3, as DNA: TGTGCCAGCAGCCAAGAACACGGGACAGGGATTGAAAAACTGTTTTTT.